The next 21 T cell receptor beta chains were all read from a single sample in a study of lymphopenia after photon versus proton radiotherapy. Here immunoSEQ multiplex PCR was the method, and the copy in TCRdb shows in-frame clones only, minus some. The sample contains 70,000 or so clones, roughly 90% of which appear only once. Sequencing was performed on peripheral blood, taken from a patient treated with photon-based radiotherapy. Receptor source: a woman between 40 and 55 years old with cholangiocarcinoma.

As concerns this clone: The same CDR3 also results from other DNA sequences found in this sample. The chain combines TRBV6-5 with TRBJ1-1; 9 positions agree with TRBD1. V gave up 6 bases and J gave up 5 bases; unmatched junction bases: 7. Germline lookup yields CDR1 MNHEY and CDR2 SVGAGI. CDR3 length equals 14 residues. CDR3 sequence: CASSTGTGWTEAFF. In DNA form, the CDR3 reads TGTGCCAGCAGCACCGGGACAGGGTGGACTGAAGCTTTCTTT.

CDR3 loop: CASSLWWRVSTDTQYF. CDR3 DNA: TGCGCCAGCAGCTTGTGGTGGAGGGTTAGCACAGATACGCAGTATTTT. The gene calls are TRBV5-1 and TRBJ2-3, with D possibly being TRBD2 (6 bases). CDR1 is SGHRS, CDR2 YFSETQ, per germline. The germline V and J ends were trimmed by 1 base and 0 bases, with 12 bases remaining between them. This CDR3 has 16 amino acids.

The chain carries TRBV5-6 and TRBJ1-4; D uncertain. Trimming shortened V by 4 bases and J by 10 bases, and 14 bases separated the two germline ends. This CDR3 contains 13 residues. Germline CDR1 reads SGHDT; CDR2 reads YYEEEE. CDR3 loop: CASSAPRLGKLFF. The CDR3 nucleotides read TGTGCCAGCAGCGCACCCAGGCTTGGAAAACTGTTTTTT.

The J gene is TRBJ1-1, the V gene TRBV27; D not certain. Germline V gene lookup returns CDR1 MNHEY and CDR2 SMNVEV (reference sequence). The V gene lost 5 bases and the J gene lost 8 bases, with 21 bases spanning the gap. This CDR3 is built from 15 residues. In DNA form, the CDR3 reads TGTGCCAGCAGTCCCTCCTACAGTCCCTTGAAGGAAGCTTTCTTT. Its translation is CASSPSYSPLKEAFF.

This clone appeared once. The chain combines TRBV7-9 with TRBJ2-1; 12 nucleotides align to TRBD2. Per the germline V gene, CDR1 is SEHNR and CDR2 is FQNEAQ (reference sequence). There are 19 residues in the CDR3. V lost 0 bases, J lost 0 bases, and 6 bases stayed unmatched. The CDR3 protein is CASSLASWGLAGSYNEQFF. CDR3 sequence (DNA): TGTGCCAGCAGCTTAGCCTCGTGGGGACTAGCGGGCTCCTACAATGAGCAGTTCTTC.

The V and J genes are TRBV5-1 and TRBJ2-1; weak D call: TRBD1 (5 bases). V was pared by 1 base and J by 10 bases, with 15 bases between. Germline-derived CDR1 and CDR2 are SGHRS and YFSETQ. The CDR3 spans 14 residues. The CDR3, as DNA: TGCGCCAGCAGCTTGTTGCCAGGGCCGGGCGAGCAGTTCTTC. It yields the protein CASSLLPGPGEQFF.

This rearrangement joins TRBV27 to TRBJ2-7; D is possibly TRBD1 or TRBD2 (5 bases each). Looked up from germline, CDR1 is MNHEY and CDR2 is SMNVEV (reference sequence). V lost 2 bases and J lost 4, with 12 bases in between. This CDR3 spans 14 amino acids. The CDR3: CASSLIRDGYEQYF. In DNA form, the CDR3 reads TGTGCCAGCAGTTTAATACGGGACGGGTACGAGCAGTACTTC.

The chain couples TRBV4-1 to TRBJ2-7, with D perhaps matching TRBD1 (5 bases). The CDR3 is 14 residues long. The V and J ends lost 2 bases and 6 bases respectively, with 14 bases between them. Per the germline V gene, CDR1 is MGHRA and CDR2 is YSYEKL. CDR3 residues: CASSQYQQVSEQYF. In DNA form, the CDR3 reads TGCGCCAGCAGCCAATATCAACAGGTTTCCGAGCAGTACTTC.

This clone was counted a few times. CDR3 residues: CASSGVRGETQYF. Here the CDR3 DNA reads TGTGCCAGCAGCGGAGTTCGGGGAGAGACCCAGTACTTC. The chain couples TRBV27 to TRBJ2-5, with D perhaps matching TRBD2 (5 bases). Germline V gives CDR1 MNHEY, CDR2 SMNVEV (reference sequence). The CDR3 has 13 amino acids. V was cut by 6 bases and J by 4 bases, with 12 bases left in between.

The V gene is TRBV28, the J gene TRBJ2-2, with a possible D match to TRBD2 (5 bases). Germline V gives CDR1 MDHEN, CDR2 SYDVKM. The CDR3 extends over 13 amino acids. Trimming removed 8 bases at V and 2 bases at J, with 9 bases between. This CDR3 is CASLSGNTGELFF. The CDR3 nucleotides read TGTGCCAGCCTGAGCGGCAACACCGGGGAGCTGTTTTTT.

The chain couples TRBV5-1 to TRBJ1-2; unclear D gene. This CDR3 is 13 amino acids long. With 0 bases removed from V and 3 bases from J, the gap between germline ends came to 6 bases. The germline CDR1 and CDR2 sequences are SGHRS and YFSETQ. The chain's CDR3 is CASSLASDYGYTF. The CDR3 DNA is TGCGCCAGCAGCTTGGCTTCCGACTATGGCTACACCTTC.

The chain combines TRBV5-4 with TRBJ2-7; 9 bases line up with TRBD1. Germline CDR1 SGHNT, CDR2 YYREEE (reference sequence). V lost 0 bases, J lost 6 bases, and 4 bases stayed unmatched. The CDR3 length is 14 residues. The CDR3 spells CASSLEGQGREQYF. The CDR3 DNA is TGTGCCAGCAGCTTGGAGGGACAGGGTCGCGAGCAGTACTTC.

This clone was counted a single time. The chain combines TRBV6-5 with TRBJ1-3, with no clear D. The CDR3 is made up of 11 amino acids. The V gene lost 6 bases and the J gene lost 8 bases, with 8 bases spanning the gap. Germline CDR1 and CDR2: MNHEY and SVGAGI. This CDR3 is CASSDGYTIYF. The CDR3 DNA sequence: TGTGCCAGCAGCGACGGTTACACCATATATTTT.

CDR3 DNA sequence: TGTGCCAGCAGCCAATTACGATCTAGCCGGAACACCGGGGAGCTGTTTTTT. This encodes CASSQLRSSRNTGELFF. V gene TRBV16 combines with J gene TRBJ2-2, with D perhaps TRBD2 (5 bases). The germline V gene has CDR1 KGHSY and CDR2 FQNENV. Trimming stripped 1 base from V and 1 base from J, with 13 bases between. This CDR3 contains 17 residues. Complete variable domain (other parts from reference TRBV16 and TRBJ2-2): GEEVAQTPKHLVRGEGQKAKLYCAPIKGHSYVFWYQQVLKNEFKFLISFQNENVFDETGMPKERFSAKCLPNSPCSLEIQATKLEDSAVYFCASSQLRSSRNTGELFFGEGSRLTVL.

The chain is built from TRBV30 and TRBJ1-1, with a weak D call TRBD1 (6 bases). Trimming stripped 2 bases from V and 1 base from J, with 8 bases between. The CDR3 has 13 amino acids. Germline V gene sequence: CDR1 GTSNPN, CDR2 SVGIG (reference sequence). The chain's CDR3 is CAWSRDTNTEAFF. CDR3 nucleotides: TGTGCCTGGAGTAGGGACACGAACACTGAAGCTTTCTTT.

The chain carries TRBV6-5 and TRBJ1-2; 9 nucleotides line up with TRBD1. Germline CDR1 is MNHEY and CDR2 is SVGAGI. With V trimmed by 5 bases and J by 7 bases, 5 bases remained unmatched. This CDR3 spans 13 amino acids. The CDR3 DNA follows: TGTGCCAGCAGTGATCGGGACAGGGCTGGCTACACCTTC. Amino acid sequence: CASSDRDRAGYTF.

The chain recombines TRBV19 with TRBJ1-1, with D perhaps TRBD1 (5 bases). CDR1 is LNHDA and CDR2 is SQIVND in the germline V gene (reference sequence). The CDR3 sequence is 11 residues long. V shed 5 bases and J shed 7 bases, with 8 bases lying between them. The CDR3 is CASSPGVEAFF. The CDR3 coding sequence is TGTGCCAGTAGTCCGGGGGTTGAAGCTTTCTTT.

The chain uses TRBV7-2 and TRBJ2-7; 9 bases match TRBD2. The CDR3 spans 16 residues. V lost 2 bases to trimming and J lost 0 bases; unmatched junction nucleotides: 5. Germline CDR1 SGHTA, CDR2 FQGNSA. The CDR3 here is CASSLHSGGASYEQYF. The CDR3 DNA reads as TGTGCCAGCAGCTTACATAGCGGGGGAGCCTCCTACGAGCAGTACTTC.

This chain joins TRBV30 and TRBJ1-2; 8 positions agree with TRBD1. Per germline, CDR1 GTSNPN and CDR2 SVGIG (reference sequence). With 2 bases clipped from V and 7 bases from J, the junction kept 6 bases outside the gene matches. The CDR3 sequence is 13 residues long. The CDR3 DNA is TGTGCCTGGAGTCCCCGCCAGGGGGCTGGCTACACCTTC. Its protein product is CAWSPRQGAGYTF.

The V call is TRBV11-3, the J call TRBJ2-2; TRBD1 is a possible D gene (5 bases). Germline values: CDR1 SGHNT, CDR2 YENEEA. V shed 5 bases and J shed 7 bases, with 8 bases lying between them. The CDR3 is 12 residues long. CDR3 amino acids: CASSHRGGELFF. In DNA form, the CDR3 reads TGTGCCAGCAGCCATAGGGGCGGGGAGCTGTTTTTT.

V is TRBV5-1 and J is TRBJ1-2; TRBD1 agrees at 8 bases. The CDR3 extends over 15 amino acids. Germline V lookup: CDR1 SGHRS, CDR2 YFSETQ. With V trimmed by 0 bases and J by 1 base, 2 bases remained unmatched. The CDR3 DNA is TGCGCCAGCAGCTTGGAGGGACAGGTTAACTATGGCTACACCTTC. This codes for CASSLEGQVNYGYTF. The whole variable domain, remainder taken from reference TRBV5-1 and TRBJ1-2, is KAGVTQTPRYLIKTRGQQVTLSCSPISGHRSVSWYQQTPGQGLQFLFEYFSETQRNKGNFPGRFSGRQFSNSRSEMNVSTLELGDSALYLCASSLEGQVNYGYTFGSGTRLTVV.